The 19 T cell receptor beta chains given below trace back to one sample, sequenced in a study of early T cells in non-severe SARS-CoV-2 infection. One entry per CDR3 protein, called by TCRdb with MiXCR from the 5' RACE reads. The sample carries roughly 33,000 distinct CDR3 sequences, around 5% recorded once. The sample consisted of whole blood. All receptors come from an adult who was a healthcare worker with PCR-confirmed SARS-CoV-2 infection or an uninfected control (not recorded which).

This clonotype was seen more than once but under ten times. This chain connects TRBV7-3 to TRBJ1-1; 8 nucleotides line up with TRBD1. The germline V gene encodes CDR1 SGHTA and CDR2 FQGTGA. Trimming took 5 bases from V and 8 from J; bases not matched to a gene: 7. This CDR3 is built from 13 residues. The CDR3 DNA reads TGTGCCAGCAGCCGCGATAGACAGGGGGAAGCTTTCTTT. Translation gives CASSRDRQGEAFF. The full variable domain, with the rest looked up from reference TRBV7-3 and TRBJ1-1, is GAGVSQTPSNKVTEKGKYVELRCDPISGHTALYWYRQSLGQGPEFLIYFQGTGAADDSGLPNDRFFAVRPEGSVSTLKIQRTERGDSAVYLCASSRDRQGEAFFGQGTRLTVV.

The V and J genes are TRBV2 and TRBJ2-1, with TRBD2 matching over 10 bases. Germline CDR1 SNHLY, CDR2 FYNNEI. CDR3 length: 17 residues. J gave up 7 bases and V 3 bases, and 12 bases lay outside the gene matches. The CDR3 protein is CASSDGGLAWIGNEQFF. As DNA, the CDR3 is TGTGCCAGCAGTGACGGGGGACTAGCGTGGATAGGGAATGAGCAGTTCTTC. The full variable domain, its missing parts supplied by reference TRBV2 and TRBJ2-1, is EPEVTQTPSHQVTQMGQEVILRCVPISNHLYFYWYRQILGQKVEFLVSFYNNEISEKSEIFDDQFSVERPDGSNFTLKIRSTKLEDSAMYFCASSDGGLAWIGNEQFFGPGTRLTVL.

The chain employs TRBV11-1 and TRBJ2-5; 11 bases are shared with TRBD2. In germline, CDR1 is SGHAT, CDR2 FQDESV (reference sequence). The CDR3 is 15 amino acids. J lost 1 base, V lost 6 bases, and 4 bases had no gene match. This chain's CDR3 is CASRRTSGGQETQYF. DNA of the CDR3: TGTGCCAGCAGGCGTACTAGCGGGGGCCAAGAGACCCAGTACTTC. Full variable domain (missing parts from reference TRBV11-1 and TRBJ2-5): EAEVAQSPRYKITEKSQAVAFWCDPISGHATLYWYRQILGQGPELLVQFQDESVVDDSQLPKDRFSAERLKGVDSTLKIQPAELGDSAMYLCASRRTSGGQETQYFGPGTRLLVL.

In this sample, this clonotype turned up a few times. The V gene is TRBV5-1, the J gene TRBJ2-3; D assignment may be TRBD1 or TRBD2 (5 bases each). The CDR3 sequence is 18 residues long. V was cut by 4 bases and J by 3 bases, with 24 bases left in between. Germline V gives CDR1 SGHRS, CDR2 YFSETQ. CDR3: CASSPKPTPREGTDTQYF. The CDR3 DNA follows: TGCGCCAGCAGCCCAAAACCGACCCCACGCGAGGGGACAGATACGCAGTATTTT.

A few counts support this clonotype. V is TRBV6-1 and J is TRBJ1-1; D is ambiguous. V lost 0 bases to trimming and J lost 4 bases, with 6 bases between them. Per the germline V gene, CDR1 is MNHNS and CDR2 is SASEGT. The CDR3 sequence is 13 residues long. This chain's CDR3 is CASSEAQGTEAFF. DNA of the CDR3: TGTGCCAGCAGTGAAGCGCAAGGCACTGAAGCTTTCTTT.

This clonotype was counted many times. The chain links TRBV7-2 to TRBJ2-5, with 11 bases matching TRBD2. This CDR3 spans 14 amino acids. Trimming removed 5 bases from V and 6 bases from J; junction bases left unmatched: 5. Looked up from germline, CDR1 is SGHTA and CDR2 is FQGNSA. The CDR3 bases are TGTGCCAGCAGCCCGACTAGCGGGGAGCAGACCCAGTACTTC. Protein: CASSPTSGEQTQYF.

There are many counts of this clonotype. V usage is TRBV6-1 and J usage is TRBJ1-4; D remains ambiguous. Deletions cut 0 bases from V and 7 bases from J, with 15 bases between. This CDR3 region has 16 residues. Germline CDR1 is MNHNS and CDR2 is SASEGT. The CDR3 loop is CASSEAVWVRSEKLFF. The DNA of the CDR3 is TGTGCCAGCAGTGAAGCAGTTTGGGTCCGGAGTGAAAAACTGTTTTTT.

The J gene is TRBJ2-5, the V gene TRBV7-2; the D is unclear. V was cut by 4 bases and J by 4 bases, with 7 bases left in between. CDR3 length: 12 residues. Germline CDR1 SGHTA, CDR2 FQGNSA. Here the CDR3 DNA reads TGTGCCAGCAGCTCTCATAGAGAGACCCAGTACTTC. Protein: CASSSHRETQYF.

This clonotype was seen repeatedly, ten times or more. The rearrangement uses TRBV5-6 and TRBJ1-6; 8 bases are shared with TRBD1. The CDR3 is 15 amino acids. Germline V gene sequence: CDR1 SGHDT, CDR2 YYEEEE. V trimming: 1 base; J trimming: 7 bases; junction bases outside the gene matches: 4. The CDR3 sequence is CASSLTTGANSPLHF. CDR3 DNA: TGTGCCAGCAGCTTGACGACAGGGGCCAATTCACCCCTCCACTTT.

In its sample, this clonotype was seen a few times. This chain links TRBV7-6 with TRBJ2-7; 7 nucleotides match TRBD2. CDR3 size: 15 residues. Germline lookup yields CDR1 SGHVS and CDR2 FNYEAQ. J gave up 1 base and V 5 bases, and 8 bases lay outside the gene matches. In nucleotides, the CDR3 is TGTGCCAGCAGCCGGTTTAGCGGGCCTTCCTACGAGCAGTACTTC. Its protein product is CASSRFSGPSYEQYF.

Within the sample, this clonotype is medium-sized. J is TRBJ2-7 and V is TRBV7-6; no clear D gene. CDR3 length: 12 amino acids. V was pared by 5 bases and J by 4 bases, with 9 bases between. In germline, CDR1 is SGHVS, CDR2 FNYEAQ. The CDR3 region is CASSDDIYEQYF. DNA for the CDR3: TGTGCCAGCAGCGACGACATTTACGAGCAGTACTTC.

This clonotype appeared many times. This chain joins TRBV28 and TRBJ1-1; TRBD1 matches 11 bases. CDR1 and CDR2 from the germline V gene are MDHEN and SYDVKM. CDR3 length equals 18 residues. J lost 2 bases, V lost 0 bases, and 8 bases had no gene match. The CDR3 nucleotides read TGTGCCAGCAGTTTATGGCAGGGGACAGGGGGAGGCAACACTGAAGCTTTCTTT. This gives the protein CASSLWQGTGGGNTEAFF.

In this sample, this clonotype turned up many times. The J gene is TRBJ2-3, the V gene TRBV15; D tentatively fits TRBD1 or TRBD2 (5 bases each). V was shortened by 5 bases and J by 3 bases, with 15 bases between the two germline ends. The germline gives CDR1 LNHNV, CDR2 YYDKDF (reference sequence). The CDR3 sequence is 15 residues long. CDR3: CATSHRGWETDTQYF. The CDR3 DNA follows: TGTGCCACCAGCCACCGGGGCTGGGAAACAGATACGCAGTATTTT.

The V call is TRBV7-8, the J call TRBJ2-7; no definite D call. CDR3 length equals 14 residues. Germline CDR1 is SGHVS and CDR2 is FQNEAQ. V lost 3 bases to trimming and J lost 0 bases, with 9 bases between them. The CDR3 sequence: CASSFEPGSYEQYF. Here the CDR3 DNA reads TGTGCCAGCAGCTTCGAACCGGGCTCCTACGAGCAGTACTTC.

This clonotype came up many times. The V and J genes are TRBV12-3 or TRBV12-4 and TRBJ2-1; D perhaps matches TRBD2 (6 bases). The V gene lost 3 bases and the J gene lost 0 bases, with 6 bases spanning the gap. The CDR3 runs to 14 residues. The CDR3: CASSFGGSYNEQFF. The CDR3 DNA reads TGTGCCAGCAGTTTCGGGGGCTCCTACAATGAGCAGTTCTTC.

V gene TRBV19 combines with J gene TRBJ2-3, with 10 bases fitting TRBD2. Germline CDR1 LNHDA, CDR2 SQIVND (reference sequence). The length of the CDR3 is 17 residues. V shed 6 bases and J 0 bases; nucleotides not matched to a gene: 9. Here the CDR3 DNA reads TGTGCCAGTAGCCTCGGGCTAGCGGGGGAAAGCACAGATACGCAGTATTTT. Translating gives CASSLGLAGESTDTQYF. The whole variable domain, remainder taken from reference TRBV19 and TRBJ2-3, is DGGITQSPKYLFRKEGQNVTLSCEQNLNHDAMYWYRQDPGQGLRLIYYSQIVNDFQKGDIAEGYSVSREKKESFPLTVTSAQKNPTAFYLCASSLGLAGESTDTQYFGPGTRLTVL.

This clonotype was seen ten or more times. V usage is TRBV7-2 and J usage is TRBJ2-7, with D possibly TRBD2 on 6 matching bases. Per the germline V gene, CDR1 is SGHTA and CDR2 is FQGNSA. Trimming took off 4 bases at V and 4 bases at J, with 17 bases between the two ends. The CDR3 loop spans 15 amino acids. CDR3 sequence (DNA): TGTGCCAGCAGCTCCCTGGGCGGGGATTTTTACGAGCAGTACTTC. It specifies CASSSLGGDFYEQYF.

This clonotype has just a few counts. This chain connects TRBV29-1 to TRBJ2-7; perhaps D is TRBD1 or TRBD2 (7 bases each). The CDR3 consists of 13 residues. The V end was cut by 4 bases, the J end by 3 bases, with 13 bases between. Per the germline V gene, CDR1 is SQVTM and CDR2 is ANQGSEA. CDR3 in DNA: TGCAGCGTTGGGGGGGGACAGTTCTACGAGCAGTACTTC. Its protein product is CSVGGGQFYEQYF.

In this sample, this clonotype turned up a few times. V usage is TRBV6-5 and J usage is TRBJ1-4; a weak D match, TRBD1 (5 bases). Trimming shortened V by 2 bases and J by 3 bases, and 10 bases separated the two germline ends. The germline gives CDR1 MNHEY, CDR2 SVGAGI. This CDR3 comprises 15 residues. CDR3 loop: CASSYQGEANEKLFF. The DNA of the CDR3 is TGTGCCAGCAGTTACCAAGGGGAGGCTAATGAAAAACTGTTTTTT.